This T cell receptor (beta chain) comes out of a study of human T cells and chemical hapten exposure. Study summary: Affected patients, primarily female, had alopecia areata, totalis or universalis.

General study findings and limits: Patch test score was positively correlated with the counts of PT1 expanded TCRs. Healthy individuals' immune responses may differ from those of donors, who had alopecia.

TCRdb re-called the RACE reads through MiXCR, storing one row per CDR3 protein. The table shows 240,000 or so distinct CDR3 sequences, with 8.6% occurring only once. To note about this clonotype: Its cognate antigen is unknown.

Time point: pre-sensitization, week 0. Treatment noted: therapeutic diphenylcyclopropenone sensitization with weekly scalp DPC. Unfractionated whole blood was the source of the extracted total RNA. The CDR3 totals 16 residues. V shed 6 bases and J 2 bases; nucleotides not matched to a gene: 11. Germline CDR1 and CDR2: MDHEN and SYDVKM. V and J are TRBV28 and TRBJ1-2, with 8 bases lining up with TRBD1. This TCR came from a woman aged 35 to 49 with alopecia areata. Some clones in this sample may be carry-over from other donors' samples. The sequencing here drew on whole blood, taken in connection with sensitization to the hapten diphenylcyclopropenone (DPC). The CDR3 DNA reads TGTGCCAGCAGCCTGGGACAGGTTCTCCTCAACTATGGCTACACCTTC. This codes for CASSLGQVLLNYGYTF.